These 4 T cell receptor beta chains originate from one sample sequenced in a study of T-cell memory formation after mild COVID-19 (dated by TCRdb to the early 2020s). The receptor library was made with 5' RACE. Sequenced on an Illumina NovaSeq 6000. TCRdb's own reprocessing of the public reads used fastp at Q25 and MiXCR and kept productive beta chains. CDR3 protein sequences are deduplicated, and each keeps its most common genes and DNA. In all, the sample holds approximately 60,000 distinct CDR3 sequences, and 9% to 9.5% of those were seen once. The ten largest clones add up to 1.1% of the sample. The sequencing sample was made of PBMCs or a T cell subset sorted from them (not recorded which). The receptors here all came from a man between 18 and 35 years old who had mild COVID-19 (a few samples of this study predate the infection). The sample titles of this study are shuffled in the database, so cell type and time point are left out; the donor was told from shared clones.

This clonotype was observed many times. This chain links TRBV12-3 or TRBV12-4 with TRBJ2-3, with a tentative D call TRBD2 (7 bases). The CDR3 is 12 amino acids. V gave up 8 bases and J gave up 4 bases, with 10 bases separating them. This CDR3 reads CASGGAPDTQYF. The DNA of the CDR3 is TGTGCCAGCGGGGGGGCCCCAGATACGCAGTATTTT.

This clonotype was counted only a few times. This chain joins TRBV20-1 and TRBJ2-4; TRBD2 aligns across 7 bases. V lost 6 bases to trimming and J lost 9 bases; unmatched junction nucleotides: 8. The CDR3 consists of 12 residues. Germline V gives CDR1 DFQATT, CDR2 SNEGSKA (reference sequence). This CDR3 is CSAATSAGIQYF. The CDR3 DNA reads TGCAGTGCCGCAACTAGCGCGGGCATTCAGTACTTC.

A few counts support this clonotype. The rearrangement joins TRBV4-1 to TRBJ2-3; 7 positions agree with TRBD1. V was clipped by 6 bases and J by 3 bases; unmatched bases: 3. CDR3 length equals 13 residues. Germline CDR1 reads MGHRA; CDR2 reads YSYEKL. The CDR3 spells CASRQGLTDTQYF. CDR3 DNA sequence: TGCGCCAGCAGACAGGGGTTAACAGATACGCAGTATTTT.

This clonotype occurred many times. The J gene is TRBJ2-1, the V gene TRBV20-1, with TRBD2 matching 9 bases. The CDR3 length is 15 residues. Germline lookup yields CDR1 DFQATT and CDR2 SNEGSKA (reference sequence). The junction had 9 bases not matched to a gene; V was cut back by 0 bases and J by 9 bases. The CDR3 reads CSAREPRGGGGEQFF. CDR3 in DNA: TGCAGTGCTAGAGAACCGCGGGGGGGCGGTGGTGAGCAGTTCTTC.